Included here is one T cell receptor (beta chain) sequence, with context. Its cognate antigen is unknown. This sample stems from a study of long-term antiretroviral therapy in people with HIV. Points from the study as a whole: The range of CDR3 lengths in HIV repertoires proved narrower than that found in controls.

Germline-derived CDR1 and CDR2 are LNHNV and YYDKDF (reference sequence). The CDR3 totals 16 residues. The V end was cut by 5 bases, the J end by 5 bases, with 18 bases between. The assay, immunoSEQ v3.0, was run at survey level. The assay was immunoSEQ multiplex PCR, and TCRdb's table has in-frame clones only and misses some. The table has some 17,000 clones, 60% to 80% seen once. The receptor's source is a man aged 30 to 39 with HIV. The chain joins TRBV15 to TRBJ2-2; the D gene is possibly TRBD2 (7 bases). The sample consisted of unsorted PBMCs, taken less than 2.2 years before starting antiretroviral therapy. The CDR3 spells CATSLMGRGATGELFF. CDR3 nucleotide sequence: TGTGCCACCAGCCTAATGGGGAGGGGGGCGACCGGGGAGCTGTTTTTT.